The T cell receptor (beta chain) described here comes from a study of early T cells in non-severe SARS-CoV-2 infection. Study-level points and caveats: Anti-spike CD8 responses were favored by VDJdb matching, which missed private and CD4 specificities.

The table lists this clonotype with many counts. The antigen is undetermined. The CDR3 sequence is 16 residues long. Unmatched junction bases numbered 6, after V lost 4 bases and J lost 0 bases. From germline, CDR1 is SGHRS and CDR2 YFSETQ. TCRdb itself ran the 5' RACE reads through MiXCR, one entry per CDR3 protein. The sample lists some 45,000 distinct CDR3 sequences; around 4% were seen once. This TCR was sampled from an adult who was a healthcare worker with PCR-confirmed SARS-CoV-2 infection or an uninfected control (not recorded which). The rearrangement joins TRBV5-1 to TRBJ2-2, with 7 bases matching TRBD2. The specimen sequenced was whole blood. The CDR3 DNA reads TGCGCCAGCAGCGAAACTAGCGCTACGAACACCGGGGAGCTGTTTTTT. Protein: CASSETSATNTGELFF.